Below, 32 T cell receptor beta chains from the same sample are listed, as sequenced in a study of T cells in women clearing cervical HPV infection. Sequencing used immunoSEQ multiplex PCR; TCRdb keeps in-frame clones, though not all of them. This specimen shows tens of thousands of clones; the ten leading clones hold 9% to 15%. The sample was blood buffy coat. The receptors were gathered from a woman between 18 and 75 years old with a cervical HPV16 infection that either progressed to CIN3+ or cleared (not recorded which).

With regard to this clone: The missing CDR3 end, 3 residues past where the read stops, is filled in from the germline J gene. V gene TRBV2 combines with J gene TRBJ2-5; 7 bases are a match to TRBD2. Per germline, CDR1 SNHLY and CDR2 FYNNEI. V lost 3 bases and J lost 7; bases outside the gene matches: 5. This CDR3 contains 13 residues. The part of the CDR3 DNA that was read is TGTGCCAGCAGTGATGGGGGGGAGGGGACC. This gives the protein CASSDGGEGT. The entire CDR3 is CASSDGGEGTQYF.

On this clone itself: The read ends 3 residues shy of where the CDR3 ends; the end is completed using the germline J gene. The V and J genes are TRBV18 and TRBJ1-2, with 8 bases fitting TRBD1. From germline, CDR1 is KGHSH and CDR2 LQKENI. CDR3 length: 13 amino acids. The part of the CDR3 DNA that was read is TGTGCCAGCTCAGCGGACAGGGAGAGGCGC. Protein: CASSADRERR. The full CDR3 protein reads CASSADRERRYTF.

Concerning this clone itself: The read stops 3 residues short of the end of the CDR3; the missing end is completed from the germline J gene. The J gene is TRBJ2-7, the V gene TRBV18; 8 bases match TRBD1. CDR3 length: 15 residues. Per germline, CDR1 KGHSH and CDR2 LQKENI. After removal of 3 bases from V and 0 bases from J, the junction contained 4 bases not matched to a gene. This CDR3 is CASSPRTGSSYEQYF. Incomplete CDR3 DNA: TGTGCCAGCTCACCGCGGACAGGGAGCTCCTACGAG.

In the case of this clone: The read gets to within 3 residues of the CDR3 end, and the germline J gene fills in the rest. The chain links TRBV20-1 to TRBJ2-3; D is unresolved. The germline V gene encodes CDR1 DFQATT and CDR2 SNEGSKA (reference sequence). The CDR3 contains 13 residues. Deletions cut 5 bases from V and 5 bases from J, with 14 bases between. CDR3 DNA (partial): TGCAGTGCTGAAAATCGCAACGGAGATACG. Its protein is CSAENRNGDT. From start to end, the CDR3 is CSAENRNGDTQYF.

A remark on this clone: The observed sequence ends 3 residues before the CDR3 terminus, with the missing tail filled in from the germline J gene. V gene TRBV6-2 or TRBV6-3 combines with J gene TRBJ2-1, with a possible D match to TRBD1 (5 bases). Germline loops: CDR1 MNHEY, CDR2 SVGEGT. Trimming took 2 bases from V and 6 from J, leaving 17 bases between them. This CDR3 is 16 amino acids long. CDR3: CASSYDPGSRPNEQFF. CDR3 DNA, as far as it was read: TGTGCCAGCAGTTACGATCCAGGGTCCCGGCCCAATGAG.

Concerning this clone itself: The CDR3 end falls 3 residues outside the read, so it is completed with the germline J gene. The chain employs TRBV6-4 and TRBJ2-2; 7 positions match TRBD1. The germline V gene has CDR1 MRHNA and CDR2 SNTAGT. This CDR3 has 15 residues. CDR3 DNA, as far as it was read: TGTGCCAGCAGCCCCAGGGGGACCGGGGCCAACGTG. It codes for CASSPRGTGANV. The CDR3 reads in full as CASSPRGTGANVLFF.

A remark on this clone: The read halts 3 residues ahead of the CDR3 end, with the missing end drawn from the germline J gene. The chain carries TRBV5-1 and TRBJ1-5; TRBD1 matches 7 bases. The J segment lost 4 bases and the V segment lost 3 bases, leaving 7 bases of the junction unmatched. CDR3 length: 15 residues. Germline V gene data show CDR1 as SGHRS and CDR2 as YFSETQ. The CDR3 DNA, read in part, is TGCGCCAGCAGCTCAGGAGACAGGGAGAATCAGCCC. Amino acids: CASSSGDRENQP. The CDR3, in full, reads CASSSGDRENQPQHF.

To note about this clone: From the germline J gene comes the end of the CDR3, since the read stops 3 residues before it. This sequence joins TRBV20-1 and TRBJ2-7; TRBD1 aligns across 9 bases. V gave up 6 bases and J gave up 3 bases; unmatched junction bases: 9. The germline gives CDR1 DFQATT, CDR2 SNEGSKA (reference sequence). The CDR3 runs to 14 residues. CDR3 DNA, as far as it was read: TGCAGTGCGAGCGCCGGGACAGGGCACTACGAG. This codes for CSASAGTGHYE. The whole CDR3 is CSASAGTGHYEQYF.

As for this clone: The sequence runs out 3 residues before the end of the CDR3; the remainder is reconstructed from the germline J gene. The chain recombines TRBV14 with TRBJ1-1, with D possibly being TRBD1 (5 bases). The CDR3 is 14 residues long. Germline V gene lookup returns CDR1 SGHDN and CDR2 FVKESK. The V gene lost 4 bases and the J gene lost 3 bases, with 12 bases spanning the gap. The covered CDR3 bases are TGTGCCAGCAGCCGGAAGGGGTGGGACACTGAA. It specifies CASSRKGWDTE. The CDR3 in full is CASSRKGWDTEAFF.

Of note for this clone: The read falls 3 residues short of the CDR3 end, and the missing part is taken from the germline J gene. The chain employs TRBV20-1 and TRBJ1-6; 8 bases are a match to TRBD1. CDR3 size: 16 residues. Germline trimming cut 1 base from V and 6 bases from J; bases unmatched to any gene: 8. Germline V gene lookup returns CDR1 DFQATT and CDR2 SNEGSKA (reference sequence). CDR3 bases read: TGCAGTGCTAGAGCCTCCCGACAGGGGAGTAATTCACCC. Its protein is CSARASRQGSNSP. The entire CDR3 is CSARASRQGSNSPLHF.

A word on this clone: The CDR3 end is not reached by the read, which stops 3 residues before it; the germline J gene fills it in. The J gene is TRBJ2-4, the V gene TRBV7-9, with D uncertain. Germline CDR1 reads SEHNR; CDR2 reads FQNEAQ (reference sequence). The length of the CDR3 is 12 residues. The CDR3 region is CASSLGGDGQYF. The DNA read from the CDR3 is TGTGCCAGCAGCTTAGGCGGTGATGGT. The whole variable domain, filled in from reference TRBV7-9 and TRBJ2-4, reads DTGVSQNPRHKITKRGQNVTFRCDPISEHNRLYWYRQTLGQGPEFLTYFQNEAQLEKSRLLSDRFSAERPKGSFSTLEIQRTEQGDSAMYLCASSLGGDGQYFGAGTRLSVL.

CDR3 DNA, as far as it was read: TGCAGTGCTAGAGGGGTGGTCTCCAGGGGGTCACCG. Amino acid sequence: CSARGVVSRGSP. The CDR3 in its entirety is CSARGVVSRGSPLFF. The J gene is TRBJ2-2, the V gene TRBV20-1; 7 bases match TRBD1. The observed sequence ends 3 residues before the CDR3 terminus, with the missing tail filled in from the germline J gene. Per the germline V gene, CDR1 is DFQATT and CDR2 is SNEGSKA (reference sequence). This CDR3 has 15 residues.

For this clone: Coverage ceases 3 residues before the CDR3 finishes, and the germline J gene fills in the end. The genes are TRBV2 and TRBJ1-2, with 8 bases identical to TRBD1. The CDR3 runs to 15 residues. Per the germline V gene, CDR1 is SNHLY and CDR2 is FYNNEI. CDR3: CASSDTGGKIYDYTF. The CDR3 bases that were read are TGTGCCAGCAGTGATACAGGGGGGAAAATCTACGAC.

Notes on this clone: The CDR3 goes on 3 residues after the read ends, and that part is filled in from the germline J gene. This chain uses TRBV7-8 with TRBJ2-4, with 8 bases lining up with TRBD1. CDR3 size: 16 residues. Germline CDR1 reads SGHVS; CDR2 reads FQNEAQ. The V and J ends lost 4 bases and 0 bases, in that order; junction bases with no gene match: 5. The part of the CDR3 DNA that was read is TGTGCCAGCAGCTCGACAGGGGCGGGAGCCAAAAACATT. Translated, it gives CASSSTGAGAKNI. The CDR3 reads in full as CASSSTGAGAKNIQYF.

The CDR3 reads CASSSPGTPNEKLFF. CDR3 DNA, as far as it was read: TGTGCCAGCAGCTCCCCCGGGACACCTAATGAAAAG. This chain joins TRBV7-9 and TRBJ2-2, with D perhaps TRBD1 (6 bases). The read ends 3 residues before the CDR3 terminus; that terminus is restored from the germline J gene. Germline lookup yields CDR1 SEHNR and CDR2 FQNEAQ (reference sequence). The CDR3 covers 15 residues.

Regarding this clone: Coverage ceases 3 residues before the CDR3 finishes, and the germline J gene fills in the end. This sequence joins TRBV18 and TRBJ2-1; 13 bases are shared with TRBD2. V lost 6 bases, J lost 6 bases, and 5 bases stayed unmatched. The CDR3 has 15 residues. Germline lookup yields CDR1 KGHSH and CDR2 LQKENI. The sequenced part of the CDR3 DNA is TGTGCCAGCTCCCTTACTAGCGGGGGGGCCAATGAG. Its translation: CASSLTSGGANE. The entire CDR3 reads CASSLTSGGANEQFF.

On this clone: The read is 3 residues too short to cover the CDR3 end, so that end is filled in from the germline J gene. V gene TRBV7-9 combines with J gene TRBJ2-3; a possible D gene is TRBD2 (5 bases). The CDR3 spans 15 residues. The germline V gene has CDR1 SEHNR and CDR2 FQNEAQ (reference sequence). The V end lost 4 bases, the J end lost 1 base, and 12 bases lay between the germline ends. The sequenced CDR3 bases are TGTGCCAGCAGCTGGTCCGCGGGCGGCACAGATACG. It is translated as CASSWSAGGTDT. The whole CDR3 sequence is CASSWSAGGTDTQYF.

About this clone itself: The sequence runs out 3 residues before the end of the CDR3; the remainder is reconstructed from the germline J gene. The rearrangement links TRBV28 to TRBJ2-1; the D gene is possibly TRBD2 (5 bases). The V end lost 5 bases, the J end lost 4 bases, and 24 bases lay between the germline ends. The CDR3 spans 18 residues. The germline V gene encodes CDR1 MDHEN and CDR2 SYDVKM. The CDR3 reads CASSHTYPSRAKYNEQFF. CDR3 DNA (partial): TGTGCCAGCAGTCACACATACCCCTCGCGGGCGAAATACAATGAG.

Concerning this clone itself: Read coverage stops 3 residues before the CDR3 terminus; the germline J gene supplies the remainder. This chain joins TRBV2 and TRBJ2-1, with 9 bases identical to TRBD2. Trimming took 8 bases from V and 5 from J; bases not matched to a gene: 10. The V gene's germline CDR1 is SNHLY and CDR2 FYNNEI. CDR3 length: 15 amino acids. Partial CDR3 DNA: TGTGCCAGCCGAGGGGCGGGGGGGCCCAACAATGAG. Encoded protein: CASRGAGGPNNE. The CDR3 as a whole reads CASRGAGGPNNEQFF.

To note about this clone: From the germline J gene comes the end of the CDR3, since the read stops 3 residues before it. The chain uses TRBV19 and TRBJ1-2; 11 nucleotides agree with TRBD1. The CDR3 loop spans 16 amino acids. Germline V lookup: CDR1 LNHDA, CDR2 SQIVND (reference sequence). Here the CDR3 reads CASSPQGQGGFYDYTF. Incomplete CDR3 DNA: TGTGCCAGTAGTCCCCAGGGACAGGGGGGATTTTACGAC.

Its frequency marks this clone as medium-sized. The read ends 3 residues shy of where the CDR3 ends; the end is completed using the germline J gene. The V gene is TRBV7-2, the J gene TRBJ2-4; D may be TRBD2 (5 bases). Germline V lookup: CDR1 SGHTA, CDR2 FQGNSA. Trimming took 5 bases from V and 3 from J, leaving 8 bases between them. This CDR3 has 13 amino acids. The CDR3 here is CASSRRGKNIQYF. The part of the CDR3 DNA that was read is TGTGCCAGCAGCCGACGGGGCAAAAACATT. Combining the CDR3 with reference TRBV7-2 and TRBJ2-4 gives the whole variable domain GAGVSQSPSNKVTEKGKDVELRCDPISGHTALYWYRQSLGQGLEFLIYFQGNSAPDKSGLPSDRFSAERTGGSVSTLTIQRTQQEDSAVYLCASSRRGKNIQYFGAGTRLSVL.

As regards this clone: The read ends 3 residues shy of where the CDR3 ends; the end is completed using the germline J gene. The V and J genes are TRBV20-1 and TRBJ2-1, with 8 positions matching TRBD1. The V gene's germline CDR1 is DFQATT and CDR2 SNEGSKA (reference sequence). CDR3 length equals 15 residues. V shed 8 bases, J shed 3 bases, and the junction held 12 bases outside the gene matches. This chain's CDR3 is CSLNELGQGYNEQFF. CDR3 bases read: TGCAGTCTAAACGAACTAGGACAGGGCTACAATGAG.

CDR3 DNA, as far as it was read: TGTGCCAGCAGCTTATTTTCGGACAGCGTCTTCTACAATGAC. Amino acid sequence: CASSLFSDSVFYND. The whole CDR3 sequence reads CASSLFSDSVFYNDYTF. The gene calls are TRBV7-6 and TRBJ1-2; possibly TRBD1 for D (6 bases). The DNA ends 3 residues before the CDR3 does, and the rest of the CDR3 is filled in from the germline J gene. This CDR3 spans 17 amino acids. Germline-derived CDR1 and CDR2 are SGHVS and FNYEAQ.

Comment on this clone: The CDR3 end lies 3 residues beyond the end of the read and is filled in from the germline J gene. This rearrangement joins TRBV12-3 or TRBV12-4 to TRBJ2-1; D is possibly TRBD1 (7 bases). Deletions cut 2 bases from V and 4 bases from J, with 12 bases between. The CDR3 covers 15 residues. This CDR3 is CASSLQGGNYNEQFF. The DNA read from the CDR3 is TGTGCCAGCAGTTTACAGGGGGGAAATTACAATGAG.

Points on this clone: The read stops 3 residues short of the end of the CDR3; the missing end is completed from the germline J gene. The V gene is TRBV28, the J gene TRBJ1-5; D is perhaps TRBD1 (5 bases). The CDR3 loop spans 14 amino acids. Trimming took off 3 bases at V and 0 bases at J, with 6 bases between the two ends. Germline V lookup: CDR1 MDHEN, CDR2 SYDVKM. CDR3: CASSFDSSNQPQHF. CDR3 DNA (partial): TGTGCCAGCAGTTTCGACAGTAGCAATCAGCCC.

With regard to this clone: The CDR3 end falls 3 residues outside the read, so it is completed with the germline J gene. The J gene is TRBJ1-2, the V gene TRBV2; TRBD1 is a possible D gene (5 bases). This CDR3 comprises 17 residues. The germline CDR1 and CDR2 sequences are SNHLY and FYNNEI. The chain's CDR3 is CASIKVGLSTSYNDYTF. CDR3 bases read: TGTGCCAGCATCAAGGTGGGACTTAGTACATCCTACAATGAC.

Regarding this clone: The CDR3 end lies 3 residues beyond the end of the read and is filled in from the germline J gene. The rearrangement uses TRBV20-1 and TRBJ2-3; 13 nucleotides agree with TRBD2. The CDR3 has 15 amino acids. The germline gives CDR1 DFQATT, CDR2 SNEGSKA (reference sequence). CDR3 bases read: TGCAGTGCTAGAGGGACTAGCGGGAGAGGGGAGACG. Translation: CSARGTSGRGET. The whole CDR3 reads CSARGTSGRGETQYF.

With regard to this clone: From the germline J gene comes the end of the CDR3, since the read stops 3 residues before it. The V call is TRBV6-2 or TRBV6-3, the J call TRBJ1-1; TRBD1 is a possible D gene (5 bases). Germline-derived CDR1 and CDR2 are MNHEY and SVGEGT. CDR3 length: 15 residues. The sequenced part of the CDR3 DNA is TGTGCCAGCAATGTCCTAGCGGGGGTCCAAGAGACA. Its translation is CASNVLAGVQET. The full CDR3 sequence reads CASNVLAGVQETAFF.

Points on this clone: The CDR3 goes on 3 residues after the read ends, and that part is filled in from the germline J gene. The rearrangement uses TRBV2 and TRBJ2-3; TRBD1 agrees at 7 bases. CDR1 and CDR2 (germline): SNHLY, FYNNEI. The CDR3 loop spans 13 amino acids. The sequenced CDR3 bases are TGTGCCAGCAGTCTCACAGGGGTAGAGACG. It specifies CASSLTGVET. The CDR3 reads in full as CASSLTGVETQYF.

Points on this clone: The DNA ends 3 residues before the CDR3 does, and the rest of the CDR3 is filled in from the germline J gene. V and J are TRBV13 and TRBJ2-2; tentative D call: TRBD1 (6 bases). This CDR3 is built from 15 residues. Germline CDR1 reads PRHDT; CDR2 reads FYEKMQ (reference sequence). The CDR3: CASSRVGQGNEKLFF. The sequenced CDR3 bases are TGTGCCAGCAGCCGTGTTGGGCAGGGGAATGAAAAG.

On this clone itself: Read data end 3 residues before the CDR3 end; the end is taken from the germline J gene. The rearrangement joins TRBV12-3 or TRBV12-4 to TRBJ2-7, with TRBD1 identical over 7 bases. With 4 bases clipped from V and 3 bases from J, the junction kept 6 bases outside the gene matches. The CDR3 length is 14 residues. Incomplete CDR3 DNA: TGTGCCAGCAGTTCAGGATCAGGGGGCTACGAG. Translating gives CASSSGSGGYE. The full CDR3 is CASSSGSGGYEQYF.

Concerning this clone: With the read ending 3 residues before the CDR3 end, the germline J gene is used to fill in that end. V usage is TRBV12-3 or TRBV12-4 and J usage is TRBJ2-7; 8 positions match TRBD1. The CDR3 runs 13 residues. V lost 6 bases and J lost 6; bases outside the gene matches: 7. The sequenced part of the CDR3 DNA is TGTGCCAGCAGGCGACAGGGGACGGGCGAG. Translated: CASRRQGTGE. The CDR3 in full is CASRRQGTGEQYF.